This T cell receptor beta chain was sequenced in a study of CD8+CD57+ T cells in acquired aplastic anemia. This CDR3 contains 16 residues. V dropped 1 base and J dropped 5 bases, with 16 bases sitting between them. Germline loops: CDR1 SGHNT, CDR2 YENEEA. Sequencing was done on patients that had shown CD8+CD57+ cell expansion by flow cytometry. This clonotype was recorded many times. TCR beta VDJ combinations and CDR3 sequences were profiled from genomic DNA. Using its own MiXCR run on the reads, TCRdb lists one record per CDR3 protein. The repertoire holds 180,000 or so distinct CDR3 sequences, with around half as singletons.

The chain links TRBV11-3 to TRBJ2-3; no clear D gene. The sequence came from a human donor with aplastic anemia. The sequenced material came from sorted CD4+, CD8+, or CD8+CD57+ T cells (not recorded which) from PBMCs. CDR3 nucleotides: TGTGCCAGCAGCTTAGGGTCAGGCCCGGGTGTAGATACGCAGTATTTT. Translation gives CASSLGSGPGVDTQYF.